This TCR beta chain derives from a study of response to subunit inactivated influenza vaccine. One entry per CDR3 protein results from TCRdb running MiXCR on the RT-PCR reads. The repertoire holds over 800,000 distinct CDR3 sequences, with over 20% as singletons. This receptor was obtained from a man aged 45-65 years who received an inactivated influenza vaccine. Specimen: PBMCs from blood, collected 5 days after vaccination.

The CDR3 loop reads CASSTGLNQDTQHF. CDR3 sequence (DNA): TGTGCCAGCAGTACGGGACTGAACCAGGATACCCAGCATTTT. The chain joins TRBV12-3 or TRBV12-4 to TRBJ1-5; D might be TRBD1 (5 bases). The CDR3 has 14 amino acids. V dropped 5 bases and J dropped 11 bases, with 19 bases sitting between them.